The rows below give T cell receptor beta chains drawn from one sample of a study of HIV-infected patients and healthy controls. TCRdb passed the 5' RACE reads through MiXCR, listing each CDR3 protein once. The sample lists under 20,000 distinct CDR3 sequences, 8% to 10% seen once, with 2.6% in the top ten. The material sequenced was blood. The source of these receptors is an adult in good health. CDR3s include the opening cysteine and the closing phenylalanine or tryptophan. Fields, in order: V gene, clone size, CDR3 length, CDR3 protein. The size entry is marked missing in some rows and otherwise reads once, few, many or a size class.

v_gene: TRBV5-1; abundance: many; len: 15; CDR3aa: CASSPAAGSNQPQHF
v_gene: TRBV18; abundance: NA; len: 15; CDR3aa: CASSPGSGQAYEQYF
v_gene: TRBV6-1; abundance: NA; len: 16; CDR3aa: CASRTSGRAARETQYF
v_gene: TRBV12-3/TRBV12-4; abundance: many; len: 15; CDR3aa: CASSLETGSNQPQHF
v_gene: TRBV12-3/TRBV12-4; abundance: NA; len: 13; CDR3aa: CASSPTGNYGYTF
v_gene: TRBV20-1; abundance: medium-sized; len: 14; CDR3aa: CSARDVRAVDGYTF
v_gene: TRBV29-1; abundance: many; len: 15; CDR3aa: CSVGPGQGASYEQYF
v_gene: TRBV29-1; abundance: medium-sized; len: 14; CDR3aa: CSASTGGGGTPQHF
v_gene: TRBV29-1; abundance: many; len: 12; CDR3aa: CSVEDPKPGYTF
v_gene: TRBV2; abundance: many; len: 10; CDR3aa: CASSKTEAFF
v_gene: TRBV28; abundance: few; len: 16; CDR3aa: CASRPPRRGVSTEAFF
v_gene: TRBV10-3; abundance: many; len: 14; CDR3aa: CAIRSTGQRDEQYF
v_gene: TRBV20-1; abundance: many; len: 16; CDR3aa: CSARDMLAGGLGELFF
v_gene: TRBV6-6; abundance: medium-sized; len: 16; CDR3aa: CASLPTIRRRQETQYF
v_gene: TRBV9; abundance: many; len: 15; CDR3aa: CASSPLRSGANVLTF
v_gene: TRBV5-1; abundance: many; len: 15; CDR3aa: CASSLNLATNEKLFF
v_gene: TRBV12-5; abundance: many; len: 12; CDR3aa: CASGLGGNEQFF